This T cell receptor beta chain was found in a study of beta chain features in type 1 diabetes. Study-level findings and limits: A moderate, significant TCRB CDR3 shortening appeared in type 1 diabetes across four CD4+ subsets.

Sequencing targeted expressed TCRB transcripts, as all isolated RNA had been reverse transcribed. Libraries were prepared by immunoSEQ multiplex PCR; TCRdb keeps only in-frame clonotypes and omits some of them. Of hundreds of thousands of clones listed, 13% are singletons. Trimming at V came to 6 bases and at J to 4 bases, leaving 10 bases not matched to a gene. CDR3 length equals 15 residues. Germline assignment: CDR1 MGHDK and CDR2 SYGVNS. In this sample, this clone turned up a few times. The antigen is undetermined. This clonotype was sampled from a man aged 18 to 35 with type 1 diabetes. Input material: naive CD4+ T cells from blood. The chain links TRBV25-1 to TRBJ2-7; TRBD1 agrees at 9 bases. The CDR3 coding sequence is TGTGCCAGCAGGCCGAATCTGGGACAGGGTTACGAGCAGTACTTC. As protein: CASRPNLGQGYEQYF.